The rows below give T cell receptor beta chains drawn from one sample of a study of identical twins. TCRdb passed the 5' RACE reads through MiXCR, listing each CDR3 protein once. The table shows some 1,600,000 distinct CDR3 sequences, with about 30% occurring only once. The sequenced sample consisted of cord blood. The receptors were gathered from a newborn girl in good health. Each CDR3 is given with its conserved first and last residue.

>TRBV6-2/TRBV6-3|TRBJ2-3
CASRQELARDTQYF
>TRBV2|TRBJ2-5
CASSITGRTQETQYF
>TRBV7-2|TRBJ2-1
CASSLMSGVRNEQFF
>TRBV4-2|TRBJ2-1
CASSQLTSGGNEQFF
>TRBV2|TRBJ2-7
CASRTGEGSYEQYF
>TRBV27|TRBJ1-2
CASRATHREGSYGYTF
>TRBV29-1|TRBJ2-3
CSVTRDSSTDTQYF
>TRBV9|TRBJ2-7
CASSPHKGNEQYF
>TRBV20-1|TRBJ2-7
CSAGTSGALSYNEQYF
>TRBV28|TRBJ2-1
CASTYGLAGGKNEQFF
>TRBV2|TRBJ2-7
CASSAANYEQYF
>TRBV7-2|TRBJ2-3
CASSLVPRTSGDTQYF
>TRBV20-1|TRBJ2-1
CSARARGGINNEQFF
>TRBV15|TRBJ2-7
CATSTTPGYGQYF
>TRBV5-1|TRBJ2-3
CASSYRQARADTQYF
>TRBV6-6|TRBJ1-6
CASSPGTGVSSPLHF
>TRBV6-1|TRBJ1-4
CASSERGRHNEKLFF
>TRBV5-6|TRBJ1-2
CASSLFFRGGGYTF
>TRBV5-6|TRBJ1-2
CASSLAPGLGSNYGYTF
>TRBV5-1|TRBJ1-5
CASSLAPSRRYQPQHF
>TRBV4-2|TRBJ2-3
CASSQGRDTQYF
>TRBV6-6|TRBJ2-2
CASSPGSGLNTGELFF
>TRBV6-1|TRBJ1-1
CASRGTGAGTEAFF
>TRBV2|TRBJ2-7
CASSEQVSYEQYF
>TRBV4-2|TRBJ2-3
CASSQEGLAATDTQYF
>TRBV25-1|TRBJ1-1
CASSEFAIHTGVDWGYTEAFF
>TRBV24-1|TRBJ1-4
CATSDRRTGDEKLFF
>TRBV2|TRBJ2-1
CASGAGRLYNEQFF
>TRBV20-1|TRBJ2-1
CSASGKGSYNEQFF